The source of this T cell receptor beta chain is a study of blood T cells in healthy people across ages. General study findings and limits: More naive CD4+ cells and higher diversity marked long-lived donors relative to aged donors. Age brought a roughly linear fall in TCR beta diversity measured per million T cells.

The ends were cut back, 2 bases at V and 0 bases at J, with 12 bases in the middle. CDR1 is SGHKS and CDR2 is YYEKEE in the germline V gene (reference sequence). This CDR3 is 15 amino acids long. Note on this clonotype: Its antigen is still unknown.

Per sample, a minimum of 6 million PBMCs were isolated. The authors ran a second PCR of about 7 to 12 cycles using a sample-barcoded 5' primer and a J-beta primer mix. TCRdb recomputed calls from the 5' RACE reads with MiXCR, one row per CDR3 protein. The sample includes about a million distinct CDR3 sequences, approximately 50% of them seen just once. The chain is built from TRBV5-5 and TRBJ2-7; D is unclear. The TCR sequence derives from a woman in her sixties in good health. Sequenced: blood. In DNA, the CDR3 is TGTGCCAGCAGCTTTATTGGAATAAACTCCTACGAGCAGTACTTC. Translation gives CASSFIGINSYEQYF. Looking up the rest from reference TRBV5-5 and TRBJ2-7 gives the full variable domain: DAGVTQSPTHLIKTRGQQVTLRCSPISGHKSVSWYQQVLGQGPQFIFQYYEKEERGRGNFPDRFSARQFPNYSSELNVNALLLGDSALYLCASSFIGINSYEQYFGPGTRLTVT.